The 10 T cell receptor beta chains below were found in one sample sequenced in a study of T-cell memory formation after mild COVID-19. MiXCR, applied by TCRdb to the 5' RACE reads, yields one record per CDR3 protein. The sample holds about 390,000 distinct CDR3 sequences; approximately 15% are singletons and the top ten take about 22%. The sample consisted of PBMCs or a T cell subset sorted from them (not recorded which). These receptors were collected from a man between 18 and 29 years old who had mild COVID-19 (a few samples of this study predate the infection). Cell type and time point are not known.

The chain uses TRBV29-1 and TRBJ1-1; D perhaps matches TRBD1 (5 bases). Trimming removed 6 bases at V and 8 bases at J, with 13 bases between. Germline loops: CDR1 SQVTM, CDR2 ANQGSEA. The CDR3 is 11 amino acids. In DNA, the CDR3 is TGCAGCGTAATTCCCGGGGCAGAAGCTTTCTTT. This encodes CSVIPGAEAFF.

The CDR3 DNA follows: TGTGCCAGCAGCTTAGGGGGCGCCTCGGGGAGCAAGACCCAGTACTTC. It specifies CASSLGGASGSKTQYF. V gene TRBV5-4 combines with J gene TRBJ2-5; TRBD1 matches 7 bases. Germline lookup yields CDR1 SGHNT and CDR2 YYREEE (reference sequence). The CDR3 length is 16 residues. V lost 2 bases and J lost 6; bases outside the gene matches: 13.

The chain is built from TRBV7-3 and TRBJ2-5, with 13 positions matching TRBD2. CDR1 and CDR2 from the germline V gene are SGHTA and FQGTGA. With 5 bases clipped from V and 7 bases from J, the junction kept 4 bases outside the gene matches. The CDR3 totals 14 residues. The CDR3 spells CASSPTSGGGTQYF. For the CDR3, the DNA is TGTGCCAGCAGCCCTACTAGCGGGGGGGGGACCCAGTACTTC.

This clonotype was seen more than once but under ten times. The CDR3 protein is CASMGTTGGKTQYF. DNA of the CDR3: TGTGCCAGCATGGGGACCACAGGGGGAAAGACCCAGTACTTC. V usage is TRBV27 and J usage is TRBJ2-5; TRBD1 aligns across 8 bases. After removal of 7 bases from V and 6 bases from J, the junction contained 10 bases not matched to a gene. The germline gives CDR1 MNHEY, CDR2 SMNVEV (reference sequence). The CDR3 has 14 amino acids.

This clonotype has a handful of counts. The chain uses TRBV12-3 or TRBV12-4 and TRBJ1-1; the D gene is possibly TRBD1 (5 bases). Trimming removed 3 bases at V and 10 bases at J, with 12 bases between. This CDR3 is built from 12 residues. The CDR3 nucleotides read TGTGCCAGCAGTTTGCGGGTTGGGGCAGCTTTCTTT. Translating gives CASSLRVGAAFF.

V gene TRBV12-3 or TRBV12-4 combines with J gene TRBJ2-7; D is tentatively TRBD1 or TRBD2 (5 bases each). The CDR3 covers 15 residues. The V and J ends lost 4 bases and 3 bases respectively, with 16 bases between them. DNA for the CDR3: TGTGCCAGCAGTTCCGGGACGCGGATTGTCTACGAGCAGTACTTC. Its translation is CASSSGTRIVYEQYF.

This clonotype was detected only a few times. The chain couples TRBV20-1 to TRBJ1-5; 9 nucleotides line up with TRBD1. CDR3 size: 15 residues. The trim removed 3 bases at V and 5 bases at J, leaving 8 bases unmatched. Germline values: CDR1 DFQATT, CDR2 SNEGSKA (reference sequence). CDR3 sequence: CSARLTGGRDQPQHF. CDR3 DNA: TGCAGTGCTAGGCTGACAGGGGGGCGTGATCAGCCCCAGCATTTT.

In this sample, this clonotype turned up a few times. The chain is built from TRBV27 and TRBJ2-7, with 12 bases identical to TRBD1. The V and J ends lost 0 bases and 7 bases, in that order; junction bases with no gene match: 10. Germline V gene sequence: CDR1 MNHEY, CDR2 SMNVEV (reference sequence). The CDR3 loop spans 17 amino acids. The CDR3 protein is CASSLSRLRDRGREQYF. CDR3 sequence (DNA): TGTGCCAGCAGTTTATCCAGGCTACGGGACAGGGGGCGTGAGCAGTACTTC.

This clonotype was counted a single time. The rearrangement links TRBV19 to TRBJ1-3; no clear D gene. Trimming left V 3 bases short and J 2 bases short, with 8 bases between. CDR3 length: 14 amino acids. The germline V gene encodes CDR1 LNHDA and CDR2 SQIVND (reference sequence). CDR3 coding DNA: TGTGCCAGTAGTATTCACACGCCTGGAAACACCATATATTTT. Its protein product is CASSIHTPGNTIYF.

The chain employs TRBV7-9 and TRBJ2-3; a weak D match, TRBD1 (5 bases). CDR1 is SEHNR, CDR2 FQNEAQ, per germline (reference sequence). This CDR3 is built from 14 residues. V was trimmed by 4 bases and J by 4 bases, leaving 12 bases between them. In DNA form, the CDR3 reads TGTGCCAGCAGCTACCGACAGTCCCCAGATACGCAGTATTTT. It codes for CASSYRQSPDTQYF. Filled out from reference TRBV7-9 and TRBJ2-3, the complete variable domain reads DTGVSQNPRHKITKRGQNVTFRCDPISEHNRLYWYRQTLGQGPEFLTYFQNEAQLEKSRLLSDRFSAERPKGSFSTLEIQRTEQGDSAMYLCASSYRQSPDTQYFGPGTRLTVL.